This T cell receptor (beta chain) was profiled in a study of Graves' ophthalmopathy and Graves' hyperthyroidism. Findings and caveats of the study: Among thyroid clonotypes expanded above 0.001 frequency, most also appeared in blood. A 13-signature model separated ophthalmopathy from stable hyperthyroidism, almost 90% sensitivity, approximately 80% specificity.

Pregnant or lactating patients and those with other autoimmune diseases or uncontrolled infections were excluded. CDR3 length: 14 amino acids. CDR1 is SGHVS and CDR2 is FQNEAQ in the germline V gene. V was trimmed by 4 bases and J by 3 bases, leaving 13 bases between them. As concerns this clonotype: Its antigen is not identified.

RNA transcripts served as template for amplifying TCR beta CDR3 sequences. Amplification began with first-round RT-PCR using HTBI primers, then second-round multiplex PCR was performed. TCRdb redid the calling of the multiplex PCR reads with MiXCR, one entry per CDR3 protein. The table lists over a million distinct CDR3 sequences, approximately 35% of them singletons. Sequencing input: peripheral blood or thyroid tissue (not recorded which). The chain has TRBV7-8 and TRBJ2-7, with D perhaps TRBD2 (5 bases). The receptor's source is an adult man with Graves' hyperthyroidism. Here the CDR3 DNA reads TGTGCCAGCAGCTCAACTCGGGATCGCTACGAGCAGTACTTC. Encoded protein: CASSSTRDRYEQYF.